Listed below are T cell receptor beta chains from one sample, sequenced in a study of CD8 T cells in Susac syndrome. TCRdb used MiXCR to reprocess the immunoSEQ multiplex PCR reads, holding one entry per CDR3 protein. The sample yields 150,000 to 200,000 distinct CDR3 sequences, 90% to 95% seen once. Material for sequencing was CD4+ T cells from PBMCs. The receptor source for this set is a human donor in good health. Each CDR3 is given with its conserved first and last residue. Each record gives: V gene, D gene, J gene, clone size, CDR3 DNA, CDR3 protein. The D gene is left open where the match is weak. The size of a clone is reported for some rows only, either as once, few or many, or as a class for expanded clones.

V gene: TRBV25-1; D gene: NA; J gene: TRBJ2-3; clone size: NA; CDR3 DNA: TGTGCCAGCAGTGAAGTGGGGTGGCATTCCACGACAGATACGCAGTATTTT; CDR3 protein: CASSEVGWHSTTDTQYF
V gene: TRBV14; D gene: TRBD1; J gene: TRBJ2-7; clone size: NA; CDR3 DNA: TGTGCCAGCAGTCTTAGGGGGCGCGGGCAGTACTTC; CDR3 protein: CASSLRGRGQYF
V gene: TRBV10-3; D gene: NA; J gene: TRBJ1-1; clone size: once; CDR3 DNA: TGTGCCATCAGTGATCGGGGACCGAACACTGAAGCTTTCTTT; CDR3 protein: CAISDRGPNTEAFF
V gene: TRBV15; D gene: NA; J gene: TRBJ2-5; clone size: NA; CDR3 DNA: TGTGCCACCAGCAAAAGGATGGGGGGTGAGACCCAGTACTTC; CDR3 protein: CATSKRMGGETQYF
V gene: TRBV2; D gene: TRBD1; J gene: TRBJ1-1; clone size: once; CDR3 DNA: TGTGCCAGCAGAGGGACAGGGGTTGACACTGAAGCTTTCTTT; CDR3 protein: CASRGTGVDTEAFF
V gene: TRBV2; D gene: TRBD2; J gene: TRBJ2-7; clone size: NA; CDR3 DNA: TGTGCCAGCAGGATTCTAGCGGGGGGAGCCTACGAGCAGTACTTC; CDR3 protein: CASRILAGGAYEQYF
V gene: TRBV2; D gene: TRBD1; J gene: TRBJ2-7; clone size: NA; CDR3 DNA: TGTGCCAGCAGTGAAGAAACAGGGGGCAGGTACGAGCAGTACTTC; CDR3 protein: CASSEETGGRYEQYF
V gene: TRBV4-1; D gene: NA; J gene: TRBJ1-1; clone size: NA; CDR3 DNA: TGCGCCAGCAGCCAAGATCCGGGGAGCGAAACTGAAGCTTTCTTT; CDR3 protein: CASSQDPGSETEAFF
V gene: TRBV2; D gene: NA; J gene: TRBJ2-3; clone size: NA; CDR3 DNA: TGTGCCAGCTCTTTACGTGGTACGCAGTATTTT; CDR3 protein: CASSLRGTQYF
V gene: TRBV4-1; D gene: NA; J gene: TRBJ2-5; clone size: NA; CDR3 DNA: TGCGCCAGCAGCCAAGATGGTTCCAGGGCCCAGTACTTC; CDR3 protein: CASSQDGSRAQYF
V gene: TRBV3-1; D gene: NA; J gene: TRBJ1-6; clone size: NA; CDR3 DNA: TGTGCCAGCAGCCAGCGTGATTCTTCACCCCTCCACTTT; CDR3 protein: CASSQRDSSPLHF
V gene: TRBV27; D gene: NA; J gene: TRBJ2-5; clone size: NA; CDR3 DNA: TGTGCCAGCAGTTTATTAGGACAAGAGACCCAGTACTTC; CDR3 protein: CASSLLGQETQYF
V gene: TRBV18; D gene: TRBD2; J gene: TRBJ2-7; clone size: NA; CDR3 DNA: TGTGCCAGCTCACGGACGGGGGGGCCGGGGTACGAGCAGTACTTC; CDR3 protein: CASSRTGGPGYEQYF